This T cell receptor (beta chain) was sequenced for a study of T cell responses to AZD1222 COVID-19 vaccine. Here immunoSEQ multiplex PCR was the method, and the copy in TCRdb shows in-frame clones only, minus some. The sample holds around 100,000 clones, over 70% seen once. The sequencing here drew on peripheral blood, taken on day 0 of AZD1222 vaccination. This sequence was found in an adult in good health.

CDR3: CASSQEDRNSPLHF. Written as DNA, the CDR3 is TGTGCCAGCAGCCAAGAGGACAGAAATTCACCCCTCCACTTT. V is TRBV4-2 and J is TRBJ1-6, with D perhaps TRBD1 (6 bases). Germline CDR1 LGHNA, CDR2 YNFKEQ. V was pared by 0 bases and J by 7 bases, with 7 bases between. The CDR3 length is 14 residues.